These 17 T cell receptor beta chains were sequenced from one sample in a study of shared clonotypes between healthy human individuals. Repertoires were generated with immunoSEQ multiplex PCR, while TCRdb's copy carries only in-frame clones and drops some. The sample records roughly 2 million clones, roughly 96% being singletons. Sequenced sample: naive CD4+ T cells sorted from blood. Subset in this sample: CD45RA+ positively selected. The source is a man between 18 and 35 years old in good health.

The gene calls are TRBV14 and TRBJ1-1, with D uncertain. Trimming stripped 2 bases from V and 5 bases from J, with 9 bases between. The CDR3 totals 13 residues. Germline CDR1 SGHDN, CDR2 FVKESK. The CDR3 DNA reads TGTGCCAGCAGCCAAAACGAGCGGACTGAAGCTTTCTTT. This codes for CASSQNERTEAFF.

The J gene is TRBJ1-1, the V gene TRBV2; D may be TRBD1 (6 bases). Germline-derived CDR1 and CDR2 are SNHLY and FYNNEI. Trimming cost V 6 bases and J 6 bases, with 20 bases left between them. This CDR3 is built from 15 residues. The CDR3 loop is CASRERQVLASEAFF. The DNA for the CDR3 is TGTGCCAGCAGGGAACGACAGGTCTTAGCATCTGAAGCTTTCTTT.

This chain uses TRBV5-1 with TRBJ1-2; D is unclear. Trimming took off 4 bases at V and 3 bases at J, with 7 bases between the two ends. Germline V gene data show CDR1 as SGHRS and CDR2 as YFSETQ. The CDR3 has 12 amino acids. In DNA, the CDR3 is TGCGCCAGCAGCCCCACGGACTATGGCTACACCTTC. As protein: CASSPTDYGYTF.

This clone was found once. A much larger clone lies one base from this, so it may be a read error. The V and J genes are TRBV7-8 and TRBJ1-1; 7 bases are shared with TRBD1. CDR3 length: 12 amino acids. Germline V CDR1 and CDR2: SGHVS, FQNEAQ. J gave up 8 bases and V 1 base, and 1 base lay outside the gene matches. CDR3 protein: CASSLGQGEAFF. The CDR3 DNA follows: TGTGCCAGCAGCTTAGGACAGGGCGAAGCTTTCTTT.

This chain joins TRBV5-1 and TRBJ1-1; the match to TRBD1 covers 7 bases. The CDR3 consists of 15 residues. The germline CDR1 and CDR2 sequences are SGHRS and YFSETQ. V lost 2 bases to trimming and J lost 3 bases; unmatched junction nucleotides: 7. CDR3 loop: CASSLSGQVDTEAFF. The CDR3 DNA reads TGCGCCAGCAGCTTATCCGGACAGGTCGACACTGAAGCTTTCTTT.

The table lists this clone with a count of one. This chain joins TRBV7-8 and TRBJ1-3, with 7 bases matching TRBD1. The CDR3 runs to 15 residues. V was pared by 4 bases and J by 0 bases, with 3 bases of the junction left unmatched. Germline V gene sequence: CDR1 SGHVS, CDR2 FQNEAQ. CDR3 protein: CASSSGTVSGNTIYF. CDR3 nucleotide sequence: TGTGCCAGCAGCTCCGGGACAGTCTCTGGAAACACCATATATTTT.

This chain uses TRBV18 with TRBJ2-3, with TRBD2 matching 9 bases. Germline V gene data show CDR1 as KGHSH and CDR2 as LQKENI. There are 16 residues in the CDR3. The ends lost 3 bases at V and 1 base at J; junction bases unmatched: 5. The CDR3 DNA reads as TGTGCCAGCTCACCGGCAGAGCGGGGGGGCACAGATACGCAGTATTTT. This gives the protein CASSPAERGGTDTQYF.

The V gene is TRBV7-3, the J gene TRBJ2-6, with D perhaps matching TRBD1 or TRBD2 (5 bases each). In germline, CDR1 is SGHTA, CDR2 FQGTGA. There are 17 residues in the CDR3. The ends were cut back, 6 bases at V and 4 bases at J, with 19 bases in the middle. CDR3 DNA: TGTGCCAGCAGTTCTCTTTCTGGGGGAGCCGGGGCCAACGTCCTGACTTTC. Translated: CASSSLSGGAGANVLTF.

This chain joins TRBV4-1 and TRBJ2-1; 11 positions agree with TRBD2. CDR1 is MGHRA, CDR2 YSYEKL, per germline. The CDR3 contains 16 residues. Germline trimming cut 1 base from V and 5 bases from J; bases unmatched to any gene: 4. CDR3 bases: TGCGCCAGCAGCCAAGTGGGGACTAGCGGCCACAATGAGCAGTTCTTC. Amino acids: CASSQVGTSGHNEQFF.

The J gene is TRBJ1-6, the V gene TRBV11-2, with 8 bases that match TRBD1. CDR1 is SGHAT, CDR2 FQNNGV, per germline. The V gene end was trimmed by 4 bases and the J gene end by 6 bases; junction bases not matched to a gene: 5. The CDR3 spans 15 residues. The CDR3 region has the DNA TGTGCCAGCAGCTCACAGGGGGTTAGTAATTCACCCCTCCACTTT. It codes for CASSSQGVSNSPLHF.

Concerning this clone: This same CDR3 is encoded by further DNA sequences in the sample. The chain links TRBV18 to TRBJ2-2; perhaps TRBD1 as D (5 bases). CDR1 and CDR2 from the germline V gene are KGHSH and LQKENI. V gave up 4 bases and J gave up 4 bases, with 7 bases separating them. The CDR3 covers 13 residues. The CDR3 region is CASSRRGTGELFF. The CDR3 nucleotides read TGTGCCAGCTCACGTAGGGGCACCGGGGAGCTGTTTTTT.

The rearrangement links TRBV5-4 to TRBJ2-3; D might be TRBD1 (5 bases). The CDR3 is 16 residues long. Germline V gene data show CDR1 as SGHNT and CDR2 as YYREEE (reference sequence). Trimming removed 3 bases at V and 1 base at J, with 15 bases between. The CDR3 nucleotides are TGTGCCAGCAGCTGGCCCCAGCAGGGCCGCACAGATACGCAGTATTTT. Amino acids: CASSWPQQGRTDTQYF.

The chain couples TRBV5-5 to TRBJ1-4, with TRBD1 matching 7 bases. Germline CDR1 is SGHKS and CDR2 is YYEKEE (reference sequence). The CDR3 totals 13 residues. The V gene end was trimmed by 4 bases and the J gene end by 8 bases; junction bases not matched to a gene: 5. CDR3 sequence (DNA): TGTGCCAGCAGCCGACAGGGTGGGGAAAAACTGTTTTTT. Amino acid sequence: CASSRQGGEKLFF.

The chain recombines TRBV6-1 with TRBJ1-2; D is unresolved. Trimming stripped 1 base from V and 8 bases from J, with 5 bases between. The length of the CDR3 is 11 residues. In germline, CDR1 is MNHNS, CDR2 SASEGT. Here the CDR3 DNA reads TGTGCCAGCAGTGAAGGTTTGGGCTACACCTTC. It encodes CASSEGLGYTF.

The J gene is TRBJ1-2, the V gene TRBV6-1; D is undetermined. Germline values: CDR1 MNHNS, CDR2 SASEGT. Trimming stripped 8 bases from V and 2 bases from J, with 15 bases between. The CDR3 covers 14 residues. CDR3 loop: CASQPGPMNYGYTF. In DNA, the CDR3 is TGTGCCAGCCAACCCGGACCGATGAACTATGGCTACACCTTC.

This chain connects TRBV7-9 to TRBJ2-4, with 7 nucleotides matching TRBD2. The CDR3 consists of 15 residues. V shed 3 bases and J 5 bases; nucleotides not matched to a gene: 7. Germline assignment: CDR1 SEHNR and CDR2 FQNEAQ (reference sequence). Here the CDR3 DNA reads TGTGCCAGCAGCTTGTCTGGGGGAGGGGAAAACATTCAGTACTTC. Amino acid sequence: CASSLSGGGENIQYF.

The chain carries TRBV15 and TRBJ2-7, with TRBD1 as a possible D gene (5 bases). The germline CDR1 and CDR2 sequences are LNHNV and YYDKDF (reference sequence). V dropped 0 bases and J dropped 1 base, with 10 bases sitting between them. The CDR3 has 15 amino acids. The CDR3 sequence: CATSRDSQGSYEQYF. The CDR3 nucleotides read TGTGCCACCAGCAGAGATAGCCAGGGTTCCTACGAGCAGTACTTC.